This T cell receptor beta chain was captured by sequencing in a study of blood T cell repertoires in COVID-19 (TCRdb year 2020). In terms of the full investigation: Collaborator samples came from the United States, Italy and Spain and covered acute and convalescent phases of COVID-19. Subjects who had been exposed to COVID-19, were actively infected with it, or had recovered from it provided the deeply sampled blood TCRbeta repertoires that made up the dataset. The samples were drawn from two sources: the first 160 participants of the ongoing ImmuneRACE study, and about 1,300 subjects contributed by 6 global collaborators. The material from the prospective study consisted of cDNA or gDNA derived from T cells, B-cell-depleted T cells, or PBMCs. The sample metadata nearly always contained a de-identified subject ID, COVID-19 status, age in years and sex. The repertoires were made available in a free public database intended to serve as a resource for research on the immune response to SARS-CoV-2. Where available, HLA class I and class II types were obtained from metadata supplied by the sample provider rather than from assay-based typing.

Summary of the overall study and its limitations: Clinical and demographic metadata were provided uncurated, with the amount varying by source and participant.

The collaborating institutions used their own protocols to collect whole blood in K2EDTA tubes. For TCRbeta analysis, collaborators shipped samples as frozen whole blood, isolated PBMCs, or DNA extracted from either of those sample types. A word on this clone: The clone's antigen remains unknown. Qualities for individual bases were not recorded, and no much larger clone is one base off.

The germline V gene gives CDR1 as SGDLS and CDR2 as YYNGEE. Reading from cysteine to phenylalanine, the CDR3 counts 16 amino acids. This entry keeps only the CDR3 DNA: 48 bases, framed from base 1. Trimmed from V: 1 base; trimmed from J: 0 bases; junction bases lacking a gene match: 3. The immunoSEQ Assay, a bias-controlled multiplex PCR, was used to amplify TCRbeta CDR3 regions from genomic DNA. Processing in the source paper ran as follows. Within the assay, amplification of reference gene primers was used to estimate how many nucleated cells each sample contained. To quantify the absolute abundance of each unique TCRbeta CDR3 rearrangement, sequence reads were collapsed and filtered. For each sample, productive Simpson clonality was calculated as the square root of Simpson's diversity index across productive rearrangements. Not all clones reach the TCRdb copy of this immuneACCESS table, which keeps in-frame sequences only. Checked studies attribute under half of the gap to unresolved V genes and leave the rest unexplained. V and J calls plus clone size are reproduced from that table; the DNA served to infer D and trimming. This sample lists 200,000 or so clones; approximately 84% were detected once. The top ten constitute 5.9% of the sample.

The chain is encoded by TRBV9 joined to TRBJ2-2, with 7 bases aligning to TRBD1. The sequenced sample consisted of peripheral blood. The sequence derives from a man older than 75 with acute or convalescent COVID-19. The DNA sequence is TGTGCCAGCAGCGTACTGCAGGGGGCGAACACCGGGGAGCTGTTTTTT. Its translation reads: CASSVLQGANTGELFF. Outside the CDR3, residues come from the reference TRBV9 and TRBJ2-2 proteins, so the full variable domain is: DSGVTQTPKHLITATGQRVTLRCSPRSGDLSVYWYQQSLDQGLQFLIQYYNGEERAKGNILERFSAQQFPDLHSELNLSSLELGDSALYFCASSVLQGANTGELFFGEGSRLTVL.